A single sample is the source of the 30 T cell receptor beta chains below, sequenced in a study of blood T cells in healthy people across ages. Then a second PCR, running roughly 7 to 11 cycles, was carried out with a sample-barcoded 5' primer and a J-beta primer mix. TCRdb itself ran the 5' RACE reads through MiXCR, one entry per CDR3 protein. This sample has 550,000 to 650,000 distinct CDR3 sequences, with around 27% found just once. A further study also used this sample, focusing on T cells of mothers and their children.

Source material: blood. The receptors shown here come from a boy between 2 and 10 years old in good health.

This clonotype has just a few counts. The rearrangement uses TRBV5-1 and TRBJ2-3; D remains ambiguous. CDR3 length: 15 residues. The germline gives CDR1 SGHRS, CDR2 YFSETQ. The V and J ends lost 1 base and 3 bases respectively, with 12 bases between them. CDR3 DNA: TGCGCCAGCAGCTTGTTGGCTTTAAGGACAGATACGCAGTATTTT. Translating it yields CASSLLALRTDTQYF.

This clonotype was seen more than once but under ten times. This sequence joins TRBV5-5 and TRBJ1-5; D is perhaps TRBD1 (5 bases). The CDR3 length is 15 residues. The V and J ends lost 1 base and 2 bases respectively, with 10 bases between them. Germline lookup yields CDR1 SGHKS and CDR2 YYEKEE (reference sequence). The CDR3 sequence is CASSLLGGGNQPQHF. The CDR3 nucleotides are TGTGCCAGCAGCTTGTTGGGGGGAGGCAATCAGCCCCAGCATTTT.

This clonotype was seen a few times. V gene TRBV7-7 combines with J gene TRBJ2-3, with D possibly matching TRBD2 (5 bases). Germline loops: CDR1 SSHAT, CDR2 FNYEAQ (reference sequence). The CDR3 consists of 15 residues. V shed 1 base and J shed 2 bases, with 10 bases lying between them. The DNA of the CDR3 is TGTGCCAGCAGCTTAGGAGGGATGCCCACAGATACGCAGTATTTT. Residues: CASSLGGMPTDTQYF.

J is TRBJ2-1 and V is TRBV25-1; 9 nucleotides line up with TRBD2. In germline, CDR1 is MGHDK, CDR2 SYGVNS. J gave up 10 bases and V 0 bases, and 4 bases lay outside the gene matches. The CDR3 contains 14 residues. The DNA for the CDR3 is TGTGCCAGCAGTGAATATAACCTAGCGGGGGAGCAGTTCTTC. Its translation: CASSEYNLAGEQFF.

The V and J genes are TRBV7-6 and TRBJ1-2, with 9 nucleotides matching TRBD1. CDR1 and CDR2 from the germline V gene are SGHVS and FNYEAQ. The ends lost 0 bases at V and 4 bases at J; junction bases unmatched: 3. There are 15 residues in the CDR3. CDR3 loop: CASSLATGGVYGYTF. CDR3 coding DNA: TGTGCCAGCAGCTTAGCGACAGGGGGAGTCTATGGCTACACCTTC.

The chain employs TRBV4-2 and TRBJ2-1; 7 bases agree with TRBD2. The trim removed 1 base at V and 0 bases at J, leaving 6 bases unmatched. Looked up from germline, CDR1 is LGHNA and CDR2 is YNFKEQ. The CDR3 extends over 17 amino acids. CDR3 DNA: TGTGCCAGCAGCCAAGGGGTTGGCGGGAGCTCCTACAATGAGCAGTTCTTC. Protein sequence: CASSQGVGGSSYNEQFF.

This clonotype was detected only once. The chain couples TRBV4-2 to TRBJ2-3, with 10 bases fitting TRBD2. The CDR3 has 16 residues. Trimming took 2 bases from V and 5 from J; bases not matched to a gene: 7. CDR1 is LGHNA and CDR2 is YNFKEQ in the germline V gene. The CDR3 here is CASSQLKAGGQDTQYF. The CDR3 nucleotides read TGTGCCAGCAGCCAACTCAAAGCGGGGGGGCAAGATACGCAGTATTTT.

This clonotype has more than one count but fewer than ten. The chain couples TRBV2 to TRBJ2-3; tentatively, D is TRBD1 (8 bases). V was clipped by 10 bases and J by 2 bases, with 19 bases between them. From germline, CDR1 is SNHLY and CDR2 FYNNEI. The CDR3 is made up of 15 amino acids. This CDR3 is CANRAQGGPTDTQYF. CDR3 in DNA: TGTGCCAACAGGGCACAGGGGGGGCCCACAGATACGCAGTATTTT.

This clonotype was recorded a few times. The rearrangement joins TRBV20-1 to TRBJ2-2; D ambiguous. The CDR3 has 16 residues. Trimming stripped 2 bases from V and 4 bases from J, with 17 bases between. Germline V gives CDR1 DFQATT, CDR2 SNEGSKA (reference sequence). CDR3 loop: CSARNSDIQFTGELFF. In DNA form, the CDR3 reads TGCAGTGCTAGAAACAGTGATATTCAATTCACCGGGGAGCTGTTTTTT.

The CDR3 protein is CASSLSLQTKETQYF. CDR3 coding DNA: TGTGCCAGCAGTTTATCTCTCCAGACTAAAGAGACCCAGTACTTC. The chain is built from TRBV27 and TRBJ2-5; D is possibly TRBD2 (5 bases). The CDR3 covers 15 residues. Germline V gene data show CDR1 as MNHEY and CDR2 as SMNVEV (reference sequence). The ends were cut back, 0 bases at V and 3 bases at J, with 11 bases in the middle.

This clonotype appeared once. The rearrangement links TRBV5-1 to TRBJ2-7, with 11 bases aligning to TRBD2. The CDR3 extends over 14 amino acids. Germline assignment: CDR1 SGHRS and CDR2 YFSETQ. Losses at the gene ends were 4 bases for V and 4 bases for J; bases not matched to a gene: 4. The chain's CDR3 is CASSETSGVYEQYF. The CDR3 DNA follows: TGCGCCAGCAGCGAGACTAGCGGGGTTTACGAGCAGTACTTC.

CDR3: CASSFGHEQYF. CDR3 in DNA: TGTGCCAGCAGTTTTGGGCACGAGCAGTACTTC. The chain employs TRBV12-3 or TRBV12-4 and TRBJ2-7, with D uncertain. CDR3 length equals 11 residues. Trimming left V 3 bases short and J 5 bases short, with 5 bases between.

This clonotype occurred a few times. V and J are TRBV5-5 and TRBJ2-5; TRBD2 matches 14 bases. Germline CDR1 reads SGHKS; CDR2 reads YYEKEE (reference sequence). This CDR3 has 16 residues. V was clipped by 6 bases and J by 4 bases; unmatched bases: 8. CDR3 sequence reads: CASNFGLAGGGETQYF. DNA of the CDR3: TGTGCCAGCAACTTTGGACTAGCGGGGGGAGGAGAGACCCAGTACTTC.

This clonotype came up many times. This chain uses TRBV10-3 with TRBJ2-5; D unresolved. CDR1 ENHRY and CDR2 SYGVKD come from the germline V gene. The CDR3 sequence is 14 residues long. The V gene lost 0 bases and the J gene lost 3 bases, with 8 bases spanning the gap. CDR3 loop: CAISESGREETQYF. For the CDR3, the DNA is TGTGCCATCAGTGAGTCGGGCCGGGAAGAGACCCAGTACTTC.

This clonotype was counted between two and nine times. The rearrangement uses TRBV20-1 and TRBJ2-7, with 14 bases fitting TRBD2. The CDR3 has 16 residues. Trimming took 6 bases from V and 6 from J; bases not matched to a gene: 13. Looked up from germline, CDR1 is DFQATT and CDR2 is SNEGSKA (reference sequence). CDR3 region: CSATAPGLAGALEQYF. The CDR3 DNA reads TGCAGTGCAACCGCCCCGGGACTAGCGGGGGCCCTCGAGCAGTACTTC.

This clonotype showed up many times. The rearrangement links TRBV6-5 to TRBJ2-5, with TRBD2 as a possible D gene (6 bases). CDR1 and CDR2 (germline): MNHEY, SVGAGI. The CDR3 spans 15 residues. The V end lost 0 bases, the J end lost 5 bases, and 13 bases lay between the germline ends. The chain's CDR3 is CASSYSMGGGETQYF. CDR3 DNA sequence: TGTGCCAGCAGTTACTCGATGGGTGGGGGGGAGACCCAGTACTTC.

This clonotype has only a few counts. This chain links TRBV20-1 with TRBJ2-3; TRBD2 matches at 7 bases. The CDR3 extends over 14 amino acids. The trim removed 3 bases at V and 5 bases at J, leaving 8 bases unmatched. From germline, CDR1 is DFQATT and CDR2 SNEGSKA (reference sequence). This CDR3 is CSASKSGIGDTQYF. The CDR3 DNA is TGCAGTGCTAGTAAGAGCGGGATTGGAGATACGCAGTATTTT.

This clonotype turned up a few times. CDR3 nucleotides: TGTGCCAGCAGTTTATTGGGTGGAGTAGCCAAAAACATTCAGTACTTC. It translates to CASSLLGGVAKNIQYF. The rearrangement uses TRBV28 and TRBJ2-4; D gene unclear. CDR3 length: 16 residues. CDR1 and CDR2 from the germline V gene are MDHEN and SYDVKM. V lost 1 base and J lost 0, with 10 bases in between.

This clonotype has just a few counts. The chain links TRBV20-1 to TRBJ2-2; 10 bases agree with TRBD1. Germline trimming cut 5 bases from V and 5 bases from J; bases unmatched to any gene: 11. The CDR3 length is 16 residues. Germline V lookup: CDR1 DFQATT, CDR2 SNEGSKA (reference sequence). The CDR3, as DNA: TGCAGTGCTCCTGACGGGACAGGGGAAGAAACCGGGGAGCTGTTTTTT. This gives the protein CSAPDGTGEETGELFF.

This clonotype was observed a handful of times. V gene TRBV4-2 combines with J gene TRBJ1-1, with 7 nucleotides matching TRBD1. This CDR3 spans 16 amino acids. Germline-derived CDR1 and CDR2 are LGHNA and YNFKEQ. V dropped 4 bases and J dropped 1; count of bases not matched to a gene: 9. The CDR3: CASSPQQGPTNTEAFF. In DNA, the CDR3 is TGTGCCAGCAGCCCCCAACAGGGGCCCACGAACACTGAAGCTTTCTTT.

The V and J genes are TRBV27 and TRBJ2-5; D ambiguous. The CDR3 is 13 residues long. CDR1 and CDR2 (germline): MNHEY, SMNVEV (reference sequence). V was cut by 8 bases and J by 1 base, with 11 bases left in between. CDR3 coding DNA: TGTGCCAGCTGCGACCTGTTCCAAGAGACCCAGTACTTC. This encodes CASCDLFQETQYF.

This rearrangement joins TRBV5-5 to TRBJ2-7; D is undetermined. V lost 0 bases, J lost 9 bases, and 10 bases lay in between. The germline V gene has CDR1 SGHKS and CDR2 YYEKEE (reference sequence). The CDR3 extends over 12 amino acids. The CDR3 spells CASSLGSQGQYF. The CDR3 DNA reads as TGTGCCAGCAGCTTGGGGTCCCAAGGGCAGTACTTC.

CDR3 sequence (DNA): TGTGCCAGCCGGACTAGCGGGAGCAATGAGCAGTTCTTC. It is translated as CASRTSGSNEQFF. The chain is built from TRBV6-5 and TRBJ2-5; TRBD2 matches at 13 bases. The DNA matches TRBJ2-1 better at its end, which makes the J call doubtful. In germline, CDR1 is MNHEY, CDR2 SVGAGI. The CDR3 is made up of 13 amino acids.

The chain combines TRBV12-3 or TRBV12-4 with TRBJ2-5; D is possibly TRBD1 (6 bases). The CDR3 has 15 amino acids. V lost 4 bases, J lost 10 bases, and 22 bases lay in between. CDR3 sequence: CASSSPLTGKGSQYF. CDR3 bases: TGTGCCAGCAGTTCACCTCTCACAGGGAAAGGGAGCCAGTACTTC.

In its sample, this clonotype was seen a few times. The chain joins TRBV21-1 to TRBJ2-5; the table names TRBD1, a call not compared with the DNA. TRBV21-1 is listed as a pseudogene. There are 15 residues in the CDR3. This CDR3 is CASSKVGQIQETQYF. The CDR3 coding sequence is TGTGCCAGCAGCAAAGTGGGACAGATACAAGAGACCCAGTACTTC.

CDR3 amino acids: CASSLGRGTSNTEAFF. CDR3 DNA sequence: TGTGCCAGCAGCTTAGGTAGGGGGACAAGCAACACTGAAGCTTTCTTT. The V call is TRBV7-9, the J call TRBJ1-1; D might be TRBD1 (6 bases). The CDR3 consists of 16 residues. CDR1 SEHNR and CDR2 FQNEAQ come from the germline V gene (reference sequence). V was trimmed by 1 base and J by 2 bases, leaving 14 bases between them.

Only a few counts were recorded for this clonotype. The gene calls are TRBV20-1 and TRBJ2-5; 8 nucleotides agree with TRBD2. The end of the DNA is better explained by TRBJ2-7, so the J call may be wrong. Germline V gene sequence: CDR1 DFQATT, CDR2 SNEGSKA (reference sequence). The CDR3 runs to 16 residues. The CDR3 nucleotides read TGCAGTGCTCTTGGACAAGCAGCGGGGGTACCCTACGAGCAGTACTTC. Its protein product is CSALGQAAGVPYEQYF.

The table lists this clonotype with a few counts. The rearrangement uses TRBV3-1 and TRBJ1-1, with 9 bases matching TRBD1. Per germline, CDR1 LGHDT and CDR2 YNNKEL (reference sequence). The CDR3 spans 15 residues. V was clipped by 4 bases and J by 1 base; unmatched bases: 4. CDR3 bases: TGTGCCAGCAGCCGACAACAGGGGGCGAACACTGAAGCTTTCTTT. This sequence encodes CASSRQQGANTEAFF.

The rearrangement uses TRBV20-1 and TRBJ2-5; D remains unclear. The J call is in doubt because the DNA end fits TRBJ2-7 better. Germline V gene lookup returns CDR1 DFQATT and CDR2 SNEGSKA (reference sequence). The CDR3 covers 13 residues. CDR3 in DNA: TGCAGTGCTAGAGTGGGCTCCCGCTACGAGCAGTACTTC. It encodes CSARVGSRYEQYF.

Only one count was recorded for this clonotype. The rearrangement joins TRBV27 to TRBJ2-1, with a tentative D call TRBD1 (5 bases). The CDR3 covers 14 residues. Between the trimmed V and J ends, which lost 4 bases and 8 bases, there was a span of 15 bases. CDR1 and CDR2 (germline): MNHEY, SMNVEV (reference sequence). The chain's CDR3 is CASSSKGVVYEQFF. CDR3 in DNA: TGTGCCAGCAGTTCCAAAGGGGTAGTATATGAGCAGTTCTTC.